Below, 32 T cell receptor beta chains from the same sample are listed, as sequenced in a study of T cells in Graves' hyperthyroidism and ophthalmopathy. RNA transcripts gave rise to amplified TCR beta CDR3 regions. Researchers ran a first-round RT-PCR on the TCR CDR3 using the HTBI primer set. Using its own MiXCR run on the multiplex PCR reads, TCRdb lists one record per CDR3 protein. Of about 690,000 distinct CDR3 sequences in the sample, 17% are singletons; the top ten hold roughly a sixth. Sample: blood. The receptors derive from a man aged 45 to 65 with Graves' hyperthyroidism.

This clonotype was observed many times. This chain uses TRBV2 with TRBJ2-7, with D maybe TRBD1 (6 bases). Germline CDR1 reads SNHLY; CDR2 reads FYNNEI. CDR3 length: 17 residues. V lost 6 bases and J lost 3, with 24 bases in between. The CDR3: CASRPPPHGQGFYEQYF. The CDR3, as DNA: TGTGCCAGCAGGCCGCCTCCCCACGGGCAGGGGTTCTACGAGCAGTACTTC.

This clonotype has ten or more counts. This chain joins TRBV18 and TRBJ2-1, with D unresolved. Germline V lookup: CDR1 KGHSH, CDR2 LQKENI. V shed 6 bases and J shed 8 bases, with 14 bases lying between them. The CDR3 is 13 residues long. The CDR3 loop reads CASSPYLGDEQFF. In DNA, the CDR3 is TGTGCCAGCTCGCCTTATTTAGGCGATGAGCAGTTCTTC.

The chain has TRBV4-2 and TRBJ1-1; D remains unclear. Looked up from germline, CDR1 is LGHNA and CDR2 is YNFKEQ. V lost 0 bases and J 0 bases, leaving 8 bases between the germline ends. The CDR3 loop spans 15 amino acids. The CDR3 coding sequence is TGTGCCAGCAGCCAAGAATTCGGGATGAACACTGAAGCTTTCTTT. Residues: CASSQEFGMNTEAFF.

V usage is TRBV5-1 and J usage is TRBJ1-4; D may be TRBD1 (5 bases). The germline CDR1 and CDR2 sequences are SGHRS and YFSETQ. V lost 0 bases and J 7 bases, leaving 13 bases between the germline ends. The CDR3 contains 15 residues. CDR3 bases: TGCGCCAGCAGCTTGGGAACCAGGGACTCTGAAAAACTGTTTTTT. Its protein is CASSLGTRDSEKLFF.

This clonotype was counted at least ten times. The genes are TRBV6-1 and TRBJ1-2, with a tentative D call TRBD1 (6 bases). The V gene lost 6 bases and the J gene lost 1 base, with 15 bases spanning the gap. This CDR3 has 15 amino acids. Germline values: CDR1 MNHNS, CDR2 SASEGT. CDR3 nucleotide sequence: TGTGCCAGCAGACGAACCCGGGACAATAACTATGGCTACACCTTC. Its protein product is CASRRTRDNNYGYTF.

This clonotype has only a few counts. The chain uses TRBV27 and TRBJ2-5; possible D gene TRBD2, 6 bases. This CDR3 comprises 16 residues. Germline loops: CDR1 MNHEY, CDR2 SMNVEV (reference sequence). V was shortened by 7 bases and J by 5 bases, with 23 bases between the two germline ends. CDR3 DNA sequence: TGTGCCAGCAACCCTTCCCTGGCTAGCGCGCACGAGACCCAGTACTTC. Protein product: CASNPSLASAHETQYF.

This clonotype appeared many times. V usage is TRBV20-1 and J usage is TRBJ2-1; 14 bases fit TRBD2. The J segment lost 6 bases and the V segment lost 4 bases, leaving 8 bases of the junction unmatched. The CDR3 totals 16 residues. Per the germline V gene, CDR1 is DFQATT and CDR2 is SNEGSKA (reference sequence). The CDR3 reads CSAMGLAGVRGNEQFF. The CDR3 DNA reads TGCAGTGCTATGGGACTAGCGGGAGTACGGGGCAATGAGCAGTTCTTC.

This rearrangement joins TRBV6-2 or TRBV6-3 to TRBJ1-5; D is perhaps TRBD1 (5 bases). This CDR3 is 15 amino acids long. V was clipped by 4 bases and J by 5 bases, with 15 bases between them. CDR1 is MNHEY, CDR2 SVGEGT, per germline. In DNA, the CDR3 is TGTGCCAGCAGTTGCCACCGGACAAACGATCAGCCCCAGCATTTT. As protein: CASSCHRTNDQPQHF.

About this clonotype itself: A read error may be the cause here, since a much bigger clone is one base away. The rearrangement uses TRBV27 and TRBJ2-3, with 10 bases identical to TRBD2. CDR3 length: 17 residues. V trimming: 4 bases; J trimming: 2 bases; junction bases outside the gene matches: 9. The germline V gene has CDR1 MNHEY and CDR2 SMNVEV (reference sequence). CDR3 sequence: CASSSRTSGLNTDTQYF. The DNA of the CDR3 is TGTGCCAGCAGTTCTCGGACTAGCGGCCTTAACACAGATACGCAGTATTTT.

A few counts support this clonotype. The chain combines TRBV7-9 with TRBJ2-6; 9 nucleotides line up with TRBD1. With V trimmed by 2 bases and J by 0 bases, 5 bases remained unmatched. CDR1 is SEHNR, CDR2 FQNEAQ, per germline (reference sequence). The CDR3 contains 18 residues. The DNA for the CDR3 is TGTGCCAGCAGCTTACGGGACAGGGCTATCTCTGGGGCCAACGTCCTGACTTTC. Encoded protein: CASSLRDRAISGANVLTF. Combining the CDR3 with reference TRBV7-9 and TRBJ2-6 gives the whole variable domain DTGVSQNPRHKITKRGQNVTFRCDPISEHNRLYWYRQTLGQGPEFLTYFQNEAQLEKSRLLSDRFSAERPKGSFSTLEIQRTEQGDSAMYLCASSLRDRAISGANVLTFGAGSRLTVL.

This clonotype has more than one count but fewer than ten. CDR3 coding DNA: TGCGCCAGCAGCCAAGACCCAACCGAGGGGGCGATTGCCTATGGCTACACCTTC. This translates into CASSQDPTEGAIAYGYTF. The chain uses TRBV4-1 and TRBJ1-2, with 7 positions matching TRBD1. This CDR3 is 18 amino acids long. CDR1 and CDR2 from the germline V gene are MGHRA and YSYEKL. V was clipped by 0 bases and J by 4 bases; unmatched bases: 14.

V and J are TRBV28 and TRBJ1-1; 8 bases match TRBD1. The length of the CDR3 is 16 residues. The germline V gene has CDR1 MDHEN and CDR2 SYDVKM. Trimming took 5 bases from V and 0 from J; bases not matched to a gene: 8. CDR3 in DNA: TGTGCCAGCAGTCGTCGACAGGGGAGCCTGAACACTGAAGCTTTCTTT. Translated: CASSRRQGSLNTEAFF.

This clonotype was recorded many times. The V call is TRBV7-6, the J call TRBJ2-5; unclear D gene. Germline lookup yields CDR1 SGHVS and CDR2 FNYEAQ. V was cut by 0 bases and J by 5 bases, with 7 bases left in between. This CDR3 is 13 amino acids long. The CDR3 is CASSLAFTETQYF. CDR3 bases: TGTGCCAGCAGCTTAGCATTCACGGAGACCCAGTACTTC.

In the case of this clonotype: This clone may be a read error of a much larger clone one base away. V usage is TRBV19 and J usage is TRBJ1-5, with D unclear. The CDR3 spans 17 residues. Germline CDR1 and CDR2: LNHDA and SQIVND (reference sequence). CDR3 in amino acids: CASSLGSYERYNPPQHF. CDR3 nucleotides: TGTGCCAGTAGTCTTGGCTCCTACGAGCGTTACAATCCGCCCCAGCATTTT.

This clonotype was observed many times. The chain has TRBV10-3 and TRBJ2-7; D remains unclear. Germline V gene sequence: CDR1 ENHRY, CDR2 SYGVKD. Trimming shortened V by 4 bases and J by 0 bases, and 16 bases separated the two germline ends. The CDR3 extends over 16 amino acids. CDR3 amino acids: CAISGLDGGVSYEQYF. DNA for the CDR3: TGTGCCATCAGTGGGTTGGACGGTGGGGTCTCCTACGAGCAGTACTTC.

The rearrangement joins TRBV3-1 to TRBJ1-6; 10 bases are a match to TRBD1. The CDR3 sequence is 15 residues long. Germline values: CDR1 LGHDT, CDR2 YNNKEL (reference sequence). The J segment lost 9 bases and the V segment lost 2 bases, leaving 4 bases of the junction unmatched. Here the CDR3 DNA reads TGTGCCAGCAGCCAACAGGGACAGGGGTTTTCACCCCTCCACTTT. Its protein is CASSQQGQGFSPLHF.

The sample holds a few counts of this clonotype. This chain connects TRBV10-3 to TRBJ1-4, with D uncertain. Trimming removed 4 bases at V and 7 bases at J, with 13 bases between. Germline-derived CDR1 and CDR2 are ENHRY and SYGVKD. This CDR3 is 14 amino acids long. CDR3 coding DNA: TGTGCCATCAGTGGGGGAGGGCTTGGTGAAAAACTGTTTTTT. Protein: CAISGGGLGEKLFF.

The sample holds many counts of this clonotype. CDR3 nucleotide sequence: TGCAGCGTTGACGGGACAGGGGGCGAGCAGTACTTC. Translation: CSVDGTGGEQYF. The rearrangement joins TRBV29-1 to TRBJ2-7; 11 bases align to TRBD1. The CDR3 contains 12 residues. Germline CDR1 SQVTM, CDR2 ANQGSEA. V trimming: 3 bases; J trimming: 6 bases; junction bases outside the gene matches: 1.

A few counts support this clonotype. The CDR3 sequence: CATSRGSSGRNTEAFF. The CDR3 bases are TGTGCCACCAGCAGAGGATCCTCCGGGAGGAACACTGAAGCTTTCTTT. V is TRBV15 and J is TRBJ1-1; D is undetermined. The germline CDR1 and CDR2 sequences are LNHNV and YYDKDF (reference sequence). The CDR3 runs to 16 residues. The germline V and J ends were trimmed by 1 base and 1 base, with 13 bases remaining between them.

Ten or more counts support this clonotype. The CDR3 DNA follows: TGTGCCAGCAGCTTGGGGTCGTCGCGAGAGCAGTACTTC. This translates into CASSLGSSREQYF. V usage is TRBV28 and J usage is TRBJ2-7; D is uncertain. Looked up from germline, CDR1 is MDHEN and CDR2 is SYDVKM. CDR3 length: 13 amino acids. Trimming shortened V by 6 bases and J by 7 bases, and 16 bases separated the two germline ends.

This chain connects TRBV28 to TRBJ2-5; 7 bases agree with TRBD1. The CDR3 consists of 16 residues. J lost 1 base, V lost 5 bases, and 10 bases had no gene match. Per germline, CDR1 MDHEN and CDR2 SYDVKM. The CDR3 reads CASSPWDRRGQETQYF. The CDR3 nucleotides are TGTGCCAGCAGTCCTTGGGACAGAAGAGGCCAAGAGACCCAGTACTTC. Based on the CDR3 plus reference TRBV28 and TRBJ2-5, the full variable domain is DVKVTQSSRYLVKRTGEKVFLECVQDMDHENMFWYRQDPGLGLRLIYFSYDVKMKEKGDIPEGYSVSREKKERFSLILESASTNQTSMYLCASSPWDRRGQETQYFGPGTRLLVL.

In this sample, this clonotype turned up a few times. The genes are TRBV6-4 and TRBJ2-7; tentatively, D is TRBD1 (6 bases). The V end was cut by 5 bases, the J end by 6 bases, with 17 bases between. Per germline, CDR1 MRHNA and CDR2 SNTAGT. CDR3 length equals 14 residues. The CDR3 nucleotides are TGTGCCAGCAGTAAGGGACAACGTGTCGGCGAGCAGTACTTC. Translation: CASSKGQRVGEQYF.

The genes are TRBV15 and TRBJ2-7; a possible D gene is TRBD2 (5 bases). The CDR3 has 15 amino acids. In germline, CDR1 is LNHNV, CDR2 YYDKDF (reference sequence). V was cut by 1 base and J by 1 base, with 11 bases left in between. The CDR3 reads CATSRARSGSYEQYF. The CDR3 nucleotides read TGTGCCACCAGCAGAGCGAGGAGCGGTTCCTACGAGCAGTACTTC.

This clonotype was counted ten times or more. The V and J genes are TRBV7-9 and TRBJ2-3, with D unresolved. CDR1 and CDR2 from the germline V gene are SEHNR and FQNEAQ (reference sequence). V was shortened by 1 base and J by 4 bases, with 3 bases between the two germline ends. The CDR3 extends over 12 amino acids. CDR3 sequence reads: CASSLDPDTQYF. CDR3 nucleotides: TGTGCCAGCAGCTTAGACCCAGATACGCAGTATTTT.

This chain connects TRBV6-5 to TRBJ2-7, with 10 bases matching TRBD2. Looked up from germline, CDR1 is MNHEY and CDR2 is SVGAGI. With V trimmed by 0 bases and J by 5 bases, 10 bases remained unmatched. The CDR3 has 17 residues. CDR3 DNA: TGTGCCAGCAGTTACTCGGCACTAGCGGGACCCGGGGACGAGCAGTACTTC. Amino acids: CASSYSALAGPGDEQYF.

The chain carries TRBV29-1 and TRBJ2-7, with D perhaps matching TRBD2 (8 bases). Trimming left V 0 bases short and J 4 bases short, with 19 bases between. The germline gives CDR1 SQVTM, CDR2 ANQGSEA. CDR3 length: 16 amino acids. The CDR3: CSVEDQGVSGSYEQYF. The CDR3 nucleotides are TGCAGCGTTGAAGATCAGGGGGTAAGCGGGAGTTACGAGCAGTACTTC.

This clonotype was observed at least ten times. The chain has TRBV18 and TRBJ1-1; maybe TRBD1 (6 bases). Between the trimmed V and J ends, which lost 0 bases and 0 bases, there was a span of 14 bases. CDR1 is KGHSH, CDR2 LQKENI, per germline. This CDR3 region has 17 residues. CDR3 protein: CASSPPSAGVMNTEAFF. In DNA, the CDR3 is TGTGCCAGCTCACCACCCTCGGCAGGGGTTATGAACACTGAAGCTTTCTTT.

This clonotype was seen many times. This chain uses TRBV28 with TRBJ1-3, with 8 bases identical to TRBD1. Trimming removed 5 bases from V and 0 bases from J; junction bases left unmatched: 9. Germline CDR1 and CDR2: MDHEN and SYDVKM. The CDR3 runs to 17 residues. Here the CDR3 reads CASSKQTGVLSGNTIYF. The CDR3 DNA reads TGTGCCAGCAGTAAACAGACAGGGGTCCTCTCTGGAAACACCATATATTTT.

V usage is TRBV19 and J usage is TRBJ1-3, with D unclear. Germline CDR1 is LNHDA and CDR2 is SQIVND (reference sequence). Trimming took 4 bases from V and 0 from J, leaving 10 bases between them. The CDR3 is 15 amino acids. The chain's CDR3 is CASSTVVPSGNTIYF. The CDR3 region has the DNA TGTGCCAGTAGTACTGTCGTACCCTCTGGAAACACCATATATTTT.

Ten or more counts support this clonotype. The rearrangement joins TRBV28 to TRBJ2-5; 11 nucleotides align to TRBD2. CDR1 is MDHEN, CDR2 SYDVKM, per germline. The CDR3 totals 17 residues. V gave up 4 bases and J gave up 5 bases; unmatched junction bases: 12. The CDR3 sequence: CASSSGLLAGEAETQYF. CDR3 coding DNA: TGTGCCAGCAGTTCCGGCTTACTAGCGGGAGAAGCTGAGACCCAGTACTTC. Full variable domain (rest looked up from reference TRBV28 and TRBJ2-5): DVKVTQSSRYLVKRTGEKVFLECVQDMDHENMFWYRQDPGLGLRLIYFSYDVKMKEKGDIPEGYSVSREKKERFSLILESASTNQTSMYLCASSSGLLAGEAETQYFGPGTRLLVL.

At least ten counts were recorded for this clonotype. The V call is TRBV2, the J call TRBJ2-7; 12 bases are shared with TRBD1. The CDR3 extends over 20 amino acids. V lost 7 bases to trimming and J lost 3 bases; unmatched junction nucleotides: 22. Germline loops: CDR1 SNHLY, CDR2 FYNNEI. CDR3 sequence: CASNPFGTGGRAGRIYEQYF. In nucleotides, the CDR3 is TGTGCCAGCAACCCCTTTGGGACAGGGGGCCGGGCGGGACGAATCTACGAGCAGTACTTC.

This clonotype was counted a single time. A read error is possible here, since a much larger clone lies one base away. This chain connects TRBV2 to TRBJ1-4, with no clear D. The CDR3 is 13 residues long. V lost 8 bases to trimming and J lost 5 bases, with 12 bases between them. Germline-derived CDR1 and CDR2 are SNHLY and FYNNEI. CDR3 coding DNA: TGTGCCAGCGGGGAGACGGGAAATGAAAAACTGTTTTTT. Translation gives CASGETGNEKLFF.